Described below is a single T cell receptor (beta chain) sequence and its context. This sample is drawn from a study of technical replicates of blood from a handful of donors. Germline assignment: CDR1 MNHEY and CDR2 SVGAGI. V was cut by 7 bases and J by 4 bases, with 10 bases left in between. The CDR3 loop spans 12 amino acids. Profiling relied on immunoSEQ multiplex PCR, and the TCRdb table lists in-frame clones only, not all of them. The sample carries about 94,000 clones, about 96% recorded once. This rearrangement joins TRBV6-5 to TRBJ1-2; D unclear. The sequenced sample was T cells isolated from PBMCs. The TCR sequence derives from a human donor in good health. CDR3 in DNA: TGTGCCAGCACCCGGGGTCGCTATGGCTACACCTTC. Amino acids: CASTRGRYGYTF.